This T cell receptor (beta chain) appears in the sequencing data of a study of graft-versus-host responses after intestinal transplantation. This CDR3 spans 17 amino acids. CDR1 is LNHNV, CDR2 YYDKDF, per germline (reference sequence). Germline trimming cut 4 bases from V and 2 bases from J; bases unmatched to any gene: 9. The method was immunoSEQ multiplex PCR; TCRdb's version includes in-frame clones alone and lacks a portion of them. The sample has about 40,000 clones; about 90% are singletons. The chain recombines TRBV15 with TRBJ2-5; TRBD2 aligns across 11 bases. The sequence was collected from a human patient who received an intestinal transplant, so some T cells may come from the graft donor. The sample here was PBMCs, taken 300 to 330 days after intestinal transplant. In DNA form, the CDR3 reads TGTGCCACCAGCACCCGCACACTAGCGGGGGAGCAAGAGACCCAGTACTTC. It specifies CATSTRTLAGEQETQYF.